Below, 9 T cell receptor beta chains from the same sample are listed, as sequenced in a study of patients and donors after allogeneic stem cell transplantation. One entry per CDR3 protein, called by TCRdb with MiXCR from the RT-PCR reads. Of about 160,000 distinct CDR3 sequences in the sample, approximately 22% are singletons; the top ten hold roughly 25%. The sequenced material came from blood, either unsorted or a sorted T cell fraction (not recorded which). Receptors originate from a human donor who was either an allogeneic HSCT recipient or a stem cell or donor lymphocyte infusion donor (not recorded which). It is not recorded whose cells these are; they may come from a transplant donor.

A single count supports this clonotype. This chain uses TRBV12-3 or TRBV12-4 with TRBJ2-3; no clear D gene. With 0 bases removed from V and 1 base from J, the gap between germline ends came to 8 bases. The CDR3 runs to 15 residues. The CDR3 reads CASSLASVGTDTQYF. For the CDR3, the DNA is TGTGCCAGCAGTTTAGCTTCGGTAGGCACAGATACGCAGTATTTT.

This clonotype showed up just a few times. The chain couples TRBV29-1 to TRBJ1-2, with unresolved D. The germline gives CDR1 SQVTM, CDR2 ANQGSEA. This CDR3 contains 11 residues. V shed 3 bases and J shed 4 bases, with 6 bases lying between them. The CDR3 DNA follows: TGCAGCGTTGATGAGTTCTATGGCTACACCTTC. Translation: CSVDEFYGYTF.

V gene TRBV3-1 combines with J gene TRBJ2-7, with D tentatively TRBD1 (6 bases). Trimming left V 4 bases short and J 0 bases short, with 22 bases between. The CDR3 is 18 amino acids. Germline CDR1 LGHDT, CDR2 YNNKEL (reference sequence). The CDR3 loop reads CASSPRLGQLLNSYEQYF. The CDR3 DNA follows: TGTGCCAGCAGCCCACGCCTAGGACAGTTACTAAACTCCTACGAGCAGTACTTC.

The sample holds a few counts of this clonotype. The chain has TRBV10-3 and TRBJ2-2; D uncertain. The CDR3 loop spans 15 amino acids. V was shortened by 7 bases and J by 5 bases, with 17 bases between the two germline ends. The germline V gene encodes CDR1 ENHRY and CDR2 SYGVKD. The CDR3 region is CAIKTSLTITGELFF. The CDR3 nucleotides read TGTGCCATCAAAACTTCCCTAACTATTACCGGGGAGCTGTTTTTT.

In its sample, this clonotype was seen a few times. The CDR3 DNA sequence: TGTGCCAGCAGCCAAGCAACAGGTAATCAGCCCCAGCATTTT. Protein: CASSQATGNQPQHF. The chain employs TRBV3-1 and TRBJ1-5; weak D call: TRBD1 (5 bases). Trimming removed 1 base at V and 4 bases at J, with 8 bases between. The CDR3 extends over 14 amino acids. Germline CDR1 and CDR2: LGHDT and YNNKEL (reference sequence).

CDR3 loop: CASKPSVGQPSYEQYF. CDR3 sequence (DNA): TGCGCCAGCAAACCCAGTGTGGGTCAGCCCTCCTACGAGCAGTACTTC. The genes are TRBV5-1 and TRBJ2-7; unclear D gene. Per the germline V gene, CDR1 is SGHRS and CDR2 is YFSETQ. The CDR3 loop spans 16 amino acids. Trimming stripped 6 bases from V and 0 bases from J, with 19 bases between.

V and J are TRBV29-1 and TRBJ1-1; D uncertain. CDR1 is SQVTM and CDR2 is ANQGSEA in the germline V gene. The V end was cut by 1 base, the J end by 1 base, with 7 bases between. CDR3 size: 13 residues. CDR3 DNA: TGCAGCGTTGAAGGGCGGAAGAACACTGAAGCTTTCTTT. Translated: CSVEGRKNTEAFF.

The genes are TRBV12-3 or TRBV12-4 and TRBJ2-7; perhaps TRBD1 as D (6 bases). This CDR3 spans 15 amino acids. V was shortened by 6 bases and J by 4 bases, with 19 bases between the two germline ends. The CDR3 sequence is CASRTRTAHNYEQYF. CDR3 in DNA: TGTGCCAGCAGGACTCGGACAGCCCATAATTACGAGCAGTACTTC.

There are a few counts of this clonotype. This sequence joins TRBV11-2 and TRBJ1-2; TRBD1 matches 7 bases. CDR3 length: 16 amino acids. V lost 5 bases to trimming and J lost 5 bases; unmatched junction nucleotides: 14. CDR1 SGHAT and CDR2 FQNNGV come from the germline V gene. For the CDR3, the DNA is TGTGCCAGCAGCCCGGTGGGGACAGTCTTTTATTATGGCTACACCTTC. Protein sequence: CASSPVGTVFYYGYTF.